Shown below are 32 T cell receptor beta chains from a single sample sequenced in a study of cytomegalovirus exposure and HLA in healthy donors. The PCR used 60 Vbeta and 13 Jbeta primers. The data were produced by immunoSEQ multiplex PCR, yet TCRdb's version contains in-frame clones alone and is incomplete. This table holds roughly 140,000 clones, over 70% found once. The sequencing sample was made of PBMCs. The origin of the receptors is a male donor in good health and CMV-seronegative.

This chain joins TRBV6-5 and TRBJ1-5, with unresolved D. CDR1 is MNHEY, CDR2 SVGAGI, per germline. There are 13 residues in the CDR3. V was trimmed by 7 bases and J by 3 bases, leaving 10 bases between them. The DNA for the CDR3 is TGTGCCAGCAAGTCCAGGAACAATCAGCCCCAGCATTTT. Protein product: CASKSRNNQPQHF.

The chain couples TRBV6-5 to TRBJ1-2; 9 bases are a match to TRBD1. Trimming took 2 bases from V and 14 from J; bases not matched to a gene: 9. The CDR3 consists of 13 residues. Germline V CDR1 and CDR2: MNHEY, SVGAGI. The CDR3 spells CASSYRTGDTETF. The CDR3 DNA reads TGTGCCAGCAGTTACCGGACAGGGGATACTGAAACCTTC.

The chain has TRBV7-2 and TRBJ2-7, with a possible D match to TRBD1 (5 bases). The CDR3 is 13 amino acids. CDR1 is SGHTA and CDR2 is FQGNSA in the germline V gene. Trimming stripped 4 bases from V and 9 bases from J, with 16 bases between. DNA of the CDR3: TGTGCCAGCAGCTCCAGTGGCGGCCAGGGGCAGTACTTC. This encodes CASSSSGGQGQYF.

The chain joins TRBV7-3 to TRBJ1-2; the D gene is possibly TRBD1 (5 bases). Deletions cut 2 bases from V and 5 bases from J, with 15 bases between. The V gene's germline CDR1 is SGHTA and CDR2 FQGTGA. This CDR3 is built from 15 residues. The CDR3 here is CASSLGGGDPYGYTF. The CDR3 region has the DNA TGTGCCAGCAGCTTAGGGGGGGGTGATCCTTATGGCTACACCTTC.

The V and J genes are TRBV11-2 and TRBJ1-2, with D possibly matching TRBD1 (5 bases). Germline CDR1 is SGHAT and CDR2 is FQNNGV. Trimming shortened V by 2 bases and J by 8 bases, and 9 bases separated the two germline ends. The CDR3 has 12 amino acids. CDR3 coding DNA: TGTGCCAGCAGCTTACGGGGGTACGGCTACACCTTC. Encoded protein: CASSLRGYGYTF.

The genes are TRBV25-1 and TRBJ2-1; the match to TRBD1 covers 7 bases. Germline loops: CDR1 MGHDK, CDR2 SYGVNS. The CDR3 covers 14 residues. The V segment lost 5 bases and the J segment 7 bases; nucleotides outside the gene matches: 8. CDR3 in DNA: TGTGCCAGCAGTAACCCTGGGACAGCAAATGAGCAGTTCTTC. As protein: CASSNPGTANEQFF.

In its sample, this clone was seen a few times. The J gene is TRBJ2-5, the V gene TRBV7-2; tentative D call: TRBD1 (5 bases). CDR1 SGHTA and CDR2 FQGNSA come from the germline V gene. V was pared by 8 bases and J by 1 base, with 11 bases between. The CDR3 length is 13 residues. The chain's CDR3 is CASSRQIQETQYF. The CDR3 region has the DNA TGTGCCAGCTCCCGACAGATCCAAGAGACCCAGTACTTC.

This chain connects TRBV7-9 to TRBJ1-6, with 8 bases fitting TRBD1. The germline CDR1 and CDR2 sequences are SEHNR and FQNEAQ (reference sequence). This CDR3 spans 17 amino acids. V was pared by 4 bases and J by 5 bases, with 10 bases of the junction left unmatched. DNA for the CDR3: TGTGCCAGCAGCTGGAGGACAGGGCATGCGAATAATTCACCCCTCCACTTT. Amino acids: CASSWRTGHANNSPLHF. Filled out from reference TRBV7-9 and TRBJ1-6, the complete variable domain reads DTGVSQNPRHKITKRGQNVTFRCDPISEHNRLYWYRQTLGQGPEFLTYFQNEAQLEKSRLLSDRFSAERPKGSFSTLEIQRTEQGDSAMYLCASSWRTGHANNSPLHFGNGTRLTVT.

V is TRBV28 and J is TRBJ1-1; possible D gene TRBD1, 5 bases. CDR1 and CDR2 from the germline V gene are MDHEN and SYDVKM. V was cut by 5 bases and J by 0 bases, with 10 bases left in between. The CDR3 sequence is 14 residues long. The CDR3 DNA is TGTGCCAGCAGTCCATCCAGGGTGAACACTGAAGCTTTCTTT. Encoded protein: CASSPSRVNTEAFF. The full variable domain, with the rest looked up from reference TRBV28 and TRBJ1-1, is DVKVTQSSRYLVKRTGEKVFLECVQDMDHENMFWYRQDPGLGLRLIYFSYDVKMKEKGDIPEGYSVSREKKERFSLILESASTNQTSMYLCASSPSRVNTEAFFGQGTRLTVV.

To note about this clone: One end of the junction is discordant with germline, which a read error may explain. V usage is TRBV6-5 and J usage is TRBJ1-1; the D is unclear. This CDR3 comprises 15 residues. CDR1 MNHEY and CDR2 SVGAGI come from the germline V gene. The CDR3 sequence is CASSSTSTGSTEALF. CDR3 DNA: TGTGCCAGCAGCTCCACCTCGACCGGGTCCACTGAAGCTCTCTTT.

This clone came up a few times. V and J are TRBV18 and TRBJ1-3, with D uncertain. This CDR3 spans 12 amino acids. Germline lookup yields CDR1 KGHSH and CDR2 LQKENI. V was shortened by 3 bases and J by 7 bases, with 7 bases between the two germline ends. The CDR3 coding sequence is TGTGCCAGCTCACCTTATGCGAACACCATATATTTT. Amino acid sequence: CASSPYANTIYF.

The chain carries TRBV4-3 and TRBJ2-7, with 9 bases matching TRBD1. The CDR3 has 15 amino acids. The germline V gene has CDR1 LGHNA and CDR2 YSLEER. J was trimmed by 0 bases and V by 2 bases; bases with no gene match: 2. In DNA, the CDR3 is TGCGCCAGCAGCCAAATGACAGGGGGCTCCTACGAGCAGTACTTC. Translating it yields CASSQMTGGSYEQYF.

Here the CDR3 DNA reads TGTGCCAGCAGTCATAACAGGGGGCAAGCTTTCTTT. This sequence encodes CASSHNRGQAFF. The V gene is TRBV7-8, the J gene TRBJ1-1, with 9 bases aligning to TRBD1. The CDR3 is 12 residues long. Per germline, CDR1 SGHVS and CDR2 FQNEAQ. V shed 6 bases, J shed 9 bases, and the junction held 5 bases outside the gene matches.

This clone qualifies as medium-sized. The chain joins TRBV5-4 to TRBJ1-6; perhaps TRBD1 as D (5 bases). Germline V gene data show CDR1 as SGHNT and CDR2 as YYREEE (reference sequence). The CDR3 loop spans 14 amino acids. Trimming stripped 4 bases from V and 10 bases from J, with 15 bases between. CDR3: CASSARGDGSPLHF. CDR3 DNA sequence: TGTGCCAGCAGCGCGCGGGGGGACGGGTCACCCCTCCACTTT.

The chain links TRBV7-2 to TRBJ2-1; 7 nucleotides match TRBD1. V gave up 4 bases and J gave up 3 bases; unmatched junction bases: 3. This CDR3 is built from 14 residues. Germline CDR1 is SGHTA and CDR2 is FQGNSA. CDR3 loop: CASSYRDSYNEQFF. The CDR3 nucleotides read TGTGCCAGCAGCTACCGGGACAGCTACAATGAGCAGTTCTTC.

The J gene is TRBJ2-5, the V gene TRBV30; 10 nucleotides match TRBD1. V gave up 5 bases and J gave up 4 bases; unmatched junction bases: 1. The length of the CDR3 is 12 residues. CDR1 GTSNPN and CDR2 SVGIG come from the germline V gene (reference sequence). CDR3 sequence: CAWGQGGETQYF. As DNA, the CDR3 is TGTGCCTGGGGACAGGGGGGAGAGACCCAGTACTTC. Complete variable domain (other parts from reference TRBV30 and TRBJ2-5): SQTIHQWPATLVQPVGSPLSLECTVEGTSNPNLYWYRQAAGRGLQLLFYSVGIGQISSEVPQNLSASRPQDRQFILSSKKLLLSDSGFYLCAWGQGGETQYFGPGTRLLVL.

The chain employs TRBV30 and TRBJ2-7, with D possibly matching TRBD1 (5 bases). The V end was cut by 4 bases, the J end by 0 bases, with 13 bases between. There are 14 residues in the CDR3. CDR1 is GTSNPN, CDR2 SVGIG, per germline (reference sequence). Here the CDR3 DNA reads TGTGCCTGGACTTACGACAGTTACTCCTACGAGCAGTACTTC. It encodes CAWTYDSYSYEQYF.

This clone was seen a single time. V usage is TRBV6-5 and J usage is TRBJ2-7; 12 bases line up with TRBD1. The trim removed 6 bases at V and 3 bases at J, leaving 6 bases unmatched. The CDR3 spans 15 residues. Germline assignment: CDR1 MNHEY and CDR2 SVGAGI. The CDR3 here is CASRWDRGRVYEQYF. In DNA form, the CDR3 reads TGTGCCAGCAGATGGGACAGGGGGCGCGTCTACGAGCAGTACTTC.

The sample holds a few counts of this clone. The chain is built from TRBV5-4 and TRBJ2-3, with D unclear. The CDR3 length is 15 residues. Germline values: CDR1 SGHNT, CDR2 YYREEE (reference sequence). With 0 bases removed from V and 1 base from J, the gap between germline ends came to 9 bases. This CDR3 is CASSLGGSRTDTQYF. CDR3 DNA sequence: TGTGCCAGCAGCTTGGGTGGTAGTCGCACAGATACGCAGTATTTT.

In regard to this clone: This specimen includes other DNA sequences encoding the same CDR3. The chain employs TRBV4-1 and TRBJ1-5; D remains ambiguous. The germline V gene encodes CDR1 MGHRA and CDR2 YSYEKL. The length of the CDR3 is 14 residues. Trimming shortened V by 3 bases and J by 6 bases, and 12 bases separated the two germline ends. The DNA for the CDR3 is TGCGCCAGCAGCCACTCAGGTGAGGGTCAGCCCCAGCATTTT. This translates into CASSHSGEGQPQHF.

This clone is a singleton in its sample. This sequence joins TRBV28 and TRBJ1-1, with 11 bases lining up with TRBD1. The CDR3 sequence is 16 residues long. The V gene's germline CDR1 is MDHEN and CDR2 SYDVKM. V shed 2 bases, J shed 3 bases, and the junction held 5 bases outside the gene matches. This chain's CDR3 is CASSLMGQGVYTEAFF. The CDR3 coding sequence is TGTGCCAGCAGTTTAATGGGACAGGGGGTATACACTGAAGCTTTCTTT.

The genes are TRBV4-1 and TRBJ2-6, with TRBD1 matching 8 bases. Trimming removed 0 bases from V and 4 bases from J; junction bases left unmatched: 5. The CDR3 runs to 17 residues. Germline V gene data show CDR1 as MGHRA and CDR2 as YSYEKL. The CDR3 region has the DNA TGCGCCAGCAGCCAAGAGGACAGGGTACCCGGGGCCAACGTCCTGACTTTC. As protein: CASSQEDRVPGANVLTF.

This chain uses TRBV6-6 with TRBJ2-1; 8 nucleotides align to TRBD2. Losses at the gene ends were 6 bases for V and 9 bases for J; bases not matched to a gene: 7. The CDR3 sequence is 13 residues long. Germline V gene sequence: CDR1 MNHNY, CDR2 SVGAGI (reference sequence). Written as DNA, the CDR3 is TGTGCCAGCAGCCTGGGACTAGTAAGTGAGCAGTTCTTC. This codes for CASSLGLVSEQFF.

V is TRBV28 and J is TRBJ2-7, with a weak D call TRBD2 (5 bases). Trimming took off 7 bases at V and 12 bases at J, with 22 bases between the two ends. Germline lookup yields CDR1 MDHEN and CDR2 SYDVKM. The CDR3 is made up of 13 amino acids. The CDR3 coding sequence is TGTGCCAGCACTGGCCGGGGAACCCTTAGTGGGTACTTC. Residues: CASTGRGTLSGYF.

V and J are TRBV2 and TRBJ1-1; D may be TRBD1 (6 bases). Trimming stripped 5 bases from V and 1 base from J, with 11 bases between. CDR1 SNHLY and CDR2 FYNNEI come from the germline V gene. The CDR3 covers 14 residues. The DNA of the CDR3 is TGTGCCAGCAGTTTACAGGGTAAGAACACTGAAGCTTTCTTT. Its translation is CASSLQGKNTEAFF.

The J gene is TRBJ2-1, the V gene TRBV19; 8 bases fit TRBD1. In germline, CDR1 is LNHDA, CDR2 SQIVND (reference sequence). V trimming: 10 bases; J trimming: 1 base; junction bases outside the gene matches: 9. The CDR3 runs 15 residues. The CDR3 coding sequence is TGTGCCACACGGCCCGGGACAGGTTCCTACAATGAGCAGTTCTTC. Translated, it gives CATRPGTGSYNEQFF.

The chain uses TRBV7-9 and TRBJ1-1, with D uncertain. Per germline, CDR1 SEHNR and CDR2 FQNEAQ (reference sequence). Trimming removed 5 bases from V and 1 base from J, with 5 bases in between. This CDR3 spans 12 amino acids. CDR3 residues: CASSPENTEAFF. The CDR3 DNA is TGTGCCAGCAGCCCAGAGAACACTGAAGCTTTCTTT.

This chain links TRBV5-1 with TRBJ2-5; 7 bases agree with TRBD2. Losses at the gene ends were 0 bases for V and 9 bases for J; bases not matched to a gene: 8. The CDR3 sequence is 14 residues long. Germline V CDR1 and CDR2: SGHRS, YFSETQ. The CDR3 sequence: CASSLVGREGSQYF. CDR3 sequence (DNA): TGCGCCAGCAGCTTGGTAGGCAGGGAGGGATCCCAGTACTTC.

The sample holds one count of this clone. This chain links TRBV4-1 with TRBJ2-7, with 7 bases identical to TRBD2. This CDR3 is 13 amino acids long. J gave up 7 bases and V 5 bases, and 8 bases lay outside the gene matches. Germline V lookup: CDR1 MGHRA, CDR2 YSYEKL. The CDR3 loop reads CASSTLPGGEQYF. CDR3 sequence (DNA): TGCGCCAGCAGCACCCTCCCGGGGGGAGAGCAGTACTTC.

The CDR3 loop reads CASSYIQGNTEAFF. In DNA form, the CDR3 reads TGTGCCAGCAGCTACATACAGGGGAACACTGAAGCTTTCTTT. The rearrangement uses TRBV7-9 and TRBJ1-1, with D tentatively TRBD1 (6 bases). Trimming took 4 bases from V and 1 from J, leaving 10 bases between them. The CDR3 has 14 residues. Germline CDR1 and CDR2: SEHNR and FQNEAQ (reference sequence).

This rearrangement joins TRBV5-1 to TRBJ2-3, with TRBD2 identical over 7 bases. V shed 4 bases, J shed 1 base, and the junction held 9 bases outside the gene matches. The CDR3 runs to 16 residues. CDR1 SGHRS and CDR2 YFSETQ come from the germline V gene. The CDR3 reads CASSTTGGGGTDTQYF. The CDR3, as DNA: TGCGCCAGCAGCACCACAGGTGGGGGGGGCACAGATACGCAGTATTTT.

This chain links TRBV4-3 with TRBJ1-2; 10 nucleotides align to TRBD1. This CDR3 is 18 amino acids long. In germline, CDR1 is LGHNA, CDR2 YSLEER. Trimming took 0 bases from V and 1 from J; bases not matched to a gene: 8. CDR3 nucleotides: TGCGCCAGCAGCCAAGATCGGGACAGGGGTCTTTATAACTATGGCTACACCTTC. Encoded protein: CASSQDRDRGLYNYGYTF.